This TCR beta chain was recovered during a study of Ad26.COV2.S vaccination and SARS-CoV-2 variants. Findings of the study overall: Individuals receiving vaccine had higher spike-specific TCR breadth than placebo recipients did.

With respect to this clone: What it binds is unknown.

Germline V gene data show CDR1 as SEHNR and CDR2 as FQNEAQ (reference sequence). Unmatched junction bases numbered 10, after V lost 4 bases and J lost 7 bases. The CDR3 extends over 15 amino acids. Noted treatment: roughly 18 received Ad26.COV2.S at low or high dose, single or two shots; 5 received placebo; per-sample allocation not given. Material that was analyzed had been drawn on day 63 after the first vaccine or placebo injection. A Boston donor was an adult aged 18-55 years. The method was immunoSEQ multiplex PCR; TCRdb's version includes in-frame clones alone and lacks a portion of them. The table shows over 300,000 clones, with 80% to 90% occurring only once.

The receptor was derived from a person aged 18-65 years who received the Ad26.COV2.S COVID-19 vaccine or a placebo. Here the sequenced sample was peripheral blood, taken in a trial of Ad26.COV2.S vaccine versus placebo. This chain uses TRBV7-9 with TRBJ2-1; 7 bases are shared with TRBD1. As DNA, the CDR3 is TGTGCCAGCAGCTCCCGGGACAGCCGCAAGAATGAGCAGTTCTTC. Protein sequence: CASSSRDSRKNEQFF.